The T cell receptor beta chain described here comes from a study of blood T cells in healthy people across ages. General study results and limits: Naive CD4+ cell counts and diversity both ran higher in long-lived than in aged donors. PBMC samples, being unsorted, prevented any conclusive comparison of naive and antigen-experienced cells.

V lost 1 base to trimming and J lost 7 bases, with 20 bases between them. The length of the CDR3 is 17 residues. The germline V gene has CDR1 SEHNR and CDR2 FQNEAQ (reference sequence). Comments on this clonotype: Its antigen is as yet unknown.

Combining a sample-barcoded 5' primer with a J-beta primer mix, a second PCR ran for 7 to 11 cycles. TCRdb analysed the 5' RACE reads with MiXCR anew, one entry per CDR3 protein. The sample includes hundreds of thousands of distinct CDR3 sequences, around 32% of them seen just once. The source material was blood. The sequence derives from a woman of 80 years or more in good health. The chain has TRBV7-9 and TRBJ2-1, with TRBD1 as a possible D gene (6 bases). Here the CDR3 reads CASSLGVTGRRSNEQFF. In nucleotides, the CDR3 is TGTGCCAGCAGCTTAGGAGTAACAGGGCGCAGATCGAATGAGCAGTTCTTC.